The 15 T cell receptor beta chains below all came from one sample that was sequenced in a study of T cell clonality in common variable immunodeficiency. The table came from immunoSEQ multiplex PCR; TCRdb's copy has only in-frame clones and leaves some out. The sample shows roughly 1,500 clones, none of them appearing just once. For these receptors, no antigen is known. Study-level findings and limits: Reportedly, TCR beta sequences from common variable immunodeficiency showed fewer deletions and N-nucleotide insertions.

Material for sequencing was peripheral blood mononuclear cells. The receptor set was obtained from a human donor with common variable immunodeficiency.

CDR3 sequence: CASSLDLGLDTEAFF. Incomplete CDR3 DNA: TGTGCCAGCAGCTTAGATTTGGGCTTGGACACTGAA. The chain combines TRBV7-3 with TRBJ1-1; D is uncertain. The read is 3 residues too short to cover the CDR3 end, so that end is filled in from the germline J gene. Trimming removed 2 bases at V and 3 bases at J, with 13 bases between. The CDR3 is 15 residues long. CDR1 SGHTA and CDR2 FQGTGA come from the germline V gene.

This clone is judged medium-sized. The CDR3 goes on 3 residues after the read ends, and that part is filled in from the germline J gene. The rearrangement joins TRBV5-6 to TRBJ2-1; 7 bases are shared with TRBD2. The germline CDR1 and CDR2 sequences are SGHDT and YYEEEE. J was trimmed by 2 bases and V by 4 bases; bases with no gene match: 6. The CDR3 has 15 residues. CDR3 region: CASSPSSGPYNEQFF. CDR3 DNA, as far as it was read: TGTGCCAGCAGCCCAAGTAGCGGGCCCTACAATGAG.

This clone is large (0.1 to 1%). From the germline J gene comes the end of the CDR3, since the read stops 3 residues before it. The J gene is TRBJ1-5, the V gene TRBV12-3 or TRBV12-4, with TRBD1 as a possible D gene (5 bases). V was clipped by 2 bases and J by 4 bases, with 6 bases between them. This CDR3 region has 13 residues. The chain's CDR3 is CASSLRGNQPQHF. CDR3 DNA (partial): TGTGCCAGCAGTTTACGGGGGAATCAGCCC.

For this clone: A far larger clone is a single base away, which makes a read error likely. The read is 3 residues too short to cover the CDR3 end, so that end is filled in from the germline J gene. Other DNA sequences in the same sample also yield this CDR3. The chain carries TRBV19 and TRBJ1-5; no clear D. The length of the CDR3 is 13 residues. The germline V gene has CDR1 LNHDA and CDR2 SQIVND (reference sequence). The V gene lost 3 bases and the J gene lost 4 bases, with 7 bases spanning the gap. The CDR3 sequence: CASSISYNQPQHF. The part of the CDR3 DNA that was read is TGTGCCAGTAGTATTTCTTATAATCAGCCC.

In its sample, this clone was seen a few times. The read ends 3 residues before the CDR3 terminus; that terminus is restored from the germline J gene. This chain uses TRBV7-9 with TRBJ2-2; 8 bases are shared with TRBD1. The CDR3 covers 15 residues. Germline assignment: CDR1 SEHNR and CDR2 FQNEAQ (reference sequence). V gave up 6 bases and J gave up 0 bases; unmatched junction bases: 3. This CDR3 reads CASSPRGPNTGELFF. Partial CDR3 DNA: TGTGCCAGCAGTCCCAGGGGGCCGAACACCGGGGAG. The complete variable domain, with remaining parts taken from reference TRBV7-9 and TRBJ2-2, reads DTGVSQNPRHKITKRGQNVTFRCDPISEHNRLYWYRQTLGQGPEFLTYFQNEAQLEKSRLLSDRFSAERPKGSFSTLEIQRTEQGDSAMYLCASSPRGPNTGELFFGEGSRLTVL.

As concerns this clone: The read stops 3 residues short of the end of the CDR3; the missing end is completed from the germline J gene. This chain links TRBV6-2 or TRBV6-3 with TRBJ1-2, with 8 bases aligning to TRBD1. The CDR3 runs 15 residues. V was clipped by 1 base and J by 6 bases; unmatched bases: 7. Germline assignment: CDR1 MNHEY and CDR2 SVGEGT. This CDR3 is CASSYFGQGQDGYTF. Incomplete CDR3 DNA: TGTGCCAGCAGTTACTTTGGACAGGGTCAGGATGGC.

This clone was counted between two and nine times. Sequencing ends 3 residues short of the CDR3 end; the germline J gene provides the rest. The rearrangement uses TRBV19 and TRBJ2-5; 8 bases agree with TRBD2. CDR1 LNHDA and CDR2 SQIVND come from the germline V gene (reference sequence). Losses at the gene ends were 3 bases for V and 6 bases for J; bases not matched to a gene: 3. The CDR3 consists of 13 residues. The covered CDR3 bases are TGTGCCAGTAGTATGACTAGCGCAAAGACC. Residues: CASSMTSAKT. The full CDR3 protein is CASSMTSAKTQYF. Using reference TRBV19 and TRBJ2-5 for the parts outside the CDR3, the full variable domain is DGGITQSPKYLFRKEGQNVTLSCEQNLNHDAMYWYRQDPGQGLRLIYYSQIVNDFQKGDIAEGYSVSREKKESFPLTVTSAQKNPTAFYLCASSMTSAKTQYFGPGTRLLVL.

This clone ranks as medium-sized (0.01 to 0.1%). CDR3 DNA (partial): TGTGCCAGCTCACAACTAGCGGGGGGCCTCTCCTACAATGAG. Its protein is CASSQLAGGLSYNE. In full, the CDR3 is CASSQLAGGLSYNEQFF. V and J are TRBV18 and TRBJ2-1, with TRBD2 identical over 12 bases. The read ends 3 residues shy of where the CDR3 ends; the end is completed using the germline J gene. V lost 4 bases to trimming and J lost 0 bases; unmatched junction nucleotides: 4. CDR1 and CDR2 (germline): KGHSH, LQKENI. The CDR3 is made up of 17 amino acids.

Points on this clone: With the read ending 3 residues before the CDR3 end, the germline J gene is used to fill in that end. The V call is TRBV7-6, the J call TRBJ2-7; D gene uncertain. Germline CDR1 is SGHVS and CDR2 is FNYEAQ. The ends were cut back, 8 bases at V and 2 bases at J, with 16 bases in the middle. The CDR3 totals 14 residues. The chain's CDR3 is CASSSGVGPYEQYF. The CDR3 DNA, read in part, is TGTGCCAGCTCCTCCGGCGTGGGCCCCTACGAG. Supplemented by reference TRBV7-6 and TRBJ2-7, the full variable domain reads GAGVSQSPRYKVTKRGQDVALRCDPISGHVSLYWYRQALGQGPEFLTYFNYEAQQDKSGLPNDRFSAERPEGSISTLTIQRTEQRDSAMYRCASSSGVGPYEQYFGPGTRLTVT.

By sample share, this clone is medium-sized. From the germline J gene comes the end of the CDR3, since the read stops 3 residues before it. V usage is TRBV14 and J usage is TRBJ2-7; 9 positions match TRBD2. The trim removed 6 bases at V and 2 bases at J, leaving 2 bases unmatched. The V gene's germline CDR1 is SGHDN and CDR2 FVKESK. This CDR3 spans 13 amino acids. CDR3 sequence reads: CASRAGGTYEQYF. CDR3 DNA (partial): TGTGCCAGCAGAGCGGGGGGAACCTACGAG.

This clone is labeled medium-sized. The CDR3 goes on 3 residues after the read ends, and that part is filled in from the germline J gene. The rearrangement links TRBV20-1 to TRBJ1-4; possible D gene TRBD1, 6 bases. V lost 5 bases to trimming and J lost 2 bases, with 9 bases between them. This CDR3 is built from 13 residues. CDR1 is DFQATT, CDR2 SNEGSKA, per germline (reference sequence). The CDR3 DNA, read in part, is TGCAGTGCTCCTGACAGGACTAATGAAAAA. This translates into CSAPDRTNEK. The whole CDR3 sequence is CSAPDRTNEKLFF.

This clone is termed medium-sized (0.01 to 0.1%). The CDR3 end falls 3 residues outside the read, so it is completed with the germline J gene. The rearrangement links TRBV5-6 to TRBJ2-7; D perhaps matches TRBD1 (6 bases). The CDR3 loop spans 14 amino acids. Germline CDR1 reads SGHDT; CDR2 reads YYEEEE. V shed 4 bases and J shed 3 bases, with 14 bases lying between them. The CDR3 reads CASSPQGNFYEQYF. The CDR3 bases that were read are TGTGCCAGCAGCCCCCAGGGGAATTTCTACGAG.

Remarks on this clone: The read ends 3 residues shy of where the CDR3 ends; the end is completed using the germline J gene. The gene calls are TRBV20-1 and TRBJ1-3; TRBD1 agrees at 7 bases. Germline V lookup: CDR1 DFQATT, CDR2 SNEGSKA (reference sequence). The V segment lost 1 base and the J segment 1 base; nucleotides outside the gene matches: 4. CDR3 length: 15 amino acids. The CDR3 sequence is CSARGDRPSGNTIYF. CDR3 bases read: TGCAGTGCTAGAGGGGACAGACCTTCTGGAAACACC.

By proportion, this clone is medium-sized. From the germline J gene comes the end of the CDR3, since the read stops 3 residues before it. The chain couples TRBV5-1 to TRBJ2-5; D is unresolved. The germline gives CDR1 SGHRS, CDR2 YFSETQ. V gave up 1 base and J gave up 5 bases, with 18 bases separating them. The CDR3 runs 16 residues. CDR3 region: CASSLLPPAPRETQYF. The sequenced CDR3 bases are TGCGCCAGCAGCTTGTTGCCTCCCGCCCCGCGGGAGACC.

This clone showed up just a few times. The read ends 3 residues early relative to the CDR3; the germline J gene fills the gap. This chain joins TRBV7-9 and TRBJ2-5; D possibly corresponds to TRBD1 (5 bases). Trimming took off 8 bases at V and 1 base at J, with 17 bases between the two ends. This CDR3 contains 15 residues. Per the germline V gene, CDR1 is SEHNR and CDR2 is FQNEAQ (reference sequence). The CDR3 region is CASGVLGHPQETQYF. The part of the CDR3 DNA that was read is TGTGCCAGCGGGGTACTCGGACACCCCCAAGAGACC.